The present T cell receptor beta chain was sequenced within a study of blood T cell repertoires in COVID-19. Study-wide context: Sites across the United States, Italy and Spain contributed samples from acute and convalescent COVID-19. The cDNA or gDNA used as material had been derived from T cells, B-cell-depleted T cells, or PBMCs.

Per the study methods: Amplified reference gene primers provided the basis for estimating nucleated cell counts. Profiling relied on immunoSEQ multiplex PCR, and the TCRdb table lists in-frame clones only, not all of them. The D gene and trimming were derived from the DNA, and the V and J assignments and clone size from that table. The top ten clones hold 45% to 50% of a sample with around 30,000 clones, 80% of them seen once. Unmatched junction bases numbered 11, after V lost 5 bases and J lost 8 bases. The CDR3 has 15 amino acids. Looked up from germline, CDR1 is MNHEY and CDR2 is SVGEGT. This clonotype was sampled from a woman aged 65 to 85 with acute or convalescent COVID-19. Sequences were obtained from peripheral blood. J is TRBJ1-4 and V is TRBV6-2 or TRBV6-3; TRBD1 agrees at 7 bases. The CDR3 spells CASSSSPDRKEKLFF. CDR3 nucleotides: TGTGCCAGCAGTAGTTCCCCGGACAGGAAGGAAAAACTGTTTTTT.